This is a list of T cell receptor beta chains from one sample in a study of OX40 agonist ivuxolimab in advanced cancers. The repertoire was sequenced with immunoSEQ multiplex PCR; TCRdb's copy has only in-frame clones and lacks some. The table has around 20,000 clones, around 82% seen once. Sample: CD4+ or CD8+ T cells sorted from blood, taken in a trial of the OX40 agonist ivuxolimab. Receptors originate from an adult with an advanced solid tumor such as melanoma, head and neck, liver or kidney cancer. Each CDR3 is given with its conserved first and last residue. The order of the fields is CDR3 DNA, CDR3 protein, clone size, D gene, J gene, V gene. The D gene is left open where the match is weak. Only some rows state a clone size, as once, few, many or a class for expanded clones.

DNA: TGTGCCAGCAGTTACGGGCAGGAGCAGTTCTTC
CDR3: CASSYGQEQFF
size: .
D: .
J: TRBJ2-1
V: TRBV6-5

DNA: TGTGCCAGCAGTTGGACAGGGGACTCTGAAGCTTTCTTT
CDR3: CASSWTGDSEAFF
size: .
D: TRBD1
J: TRBJ1-1
V: TRBV6-5

DNA: TGTGCCAGCAGCCAAGAAGTGGGGGGGCGCTTGTATGGCTACACCTTC
CDR3: CASSQEVGGRLYGYTF
size: .
D: .
J: TRBJ1-2
V: TRBV4-2

DNA: TGTGCCAGCAGTTACGGGGGGGCGTCTACCTTC
CDR3: CASSYGGASTF
size: .
D: .
J: TRBJ1-2
V: TRBV6-5

DNA: TGTGCCAGCAGCCTCATTGGACTAGCGGGACCCGCGAACACCGGGGAGCTGTTTTTT
CDR3: CASSLIGLAGPANTGELFF
size: .
D: TRBD2
J: TRBJ2-2
V: TRBV7-2

DNA: TGTGCCAGCAGCTCTAACGTGGGCACTGAAGCTTTCTTT
CDR3: CASSSNVGTEAFF
size: .
D: .
J: TRBJ1-1
V: TRBV5-5

DNA: TGTGCCAGCAGAGAACGGCCAGCTGGTGGTCAGCCCCAGCATTTT
CDR3: CASRERPAGGQPQHF
size: .
D: .
J: TRBJ1-5
V: TRBV6-5

DNA: TGTGCCAGCAGTGAACACGGGAATCAGCCCCAGCATTTT
CDR3: CASSEHGNQPQHF
size: .
D: .
J: TRBJ1-5
V: TRBV2

DNA: TGTGCCAGCAGTTTACCGACAGGGCACCCAGATACGCAGTATTTT
CDR3: CASSLPTGHPDTQYF
size: .
D: TRBD1
J: TRBJ2-3
V: TRBV27

DNA: TGTGCCAGTAGTGACAGGGGGGTATCCTACGAGCAGTACTTC
CDR3: CASSDRGVSYEQYF
size: medium-sized
D: TRBD1
J: TRBJ2-7
V: TRBV19

DNA: TGTGCCAGCAGCTTGGGACAGGGGCCAGAGACGCAAGAGACCCAGTACTTC
CDR3: CASSLGQGPETQETQYF
size: .
D: TRBD1
J: TRBJ2-5
V: TRBV5-8

DNA: TGCGCCAGCAGCTGGACAGGGGGCTCTGGAAACACCATATATTTT
CDR3: CASSWTGGSGNTIYF
size: .
D: TRBD1
J: TRBJ1-3
V: TRBV5-1

DNA: TGCGCCAGCAGCTTGGCTGGAGGGACAGGCGTAGGGCCCCTCCACTTT
CDR3: CASSLAGGTGVGPLHF
size: once
D: TRBD1
J: TRBJ1-6
V: TRBV5-1

DNA: TGTGCCAGTAGTGTGAACCCAGGGGCCGGCGGGGAGACCCAGTACTTC
CDR3: CASSVNPGAGGETQYF
size: .
D: .
J: TRBJ2-5
V: TRBV19

DNA: TGTGCCAGTAGTGTGGGGCAATTGCGAGAGACCCAGTACTTC
CDR3: CASSVGQLRETQYF
size: once
D: .
J: TRBJ2-5
V: TRBV19

DNA: TGTGCCAGCAGCTTAACCGGGACAGGTCTAAGCTTGAGCGGGGAGCTGTTTTTT
CDR3: CASSLTGTGLSLSGELFF
size: .
D: TRBD1
J: TRBJ2-2
V: TRBV7-3

DNA: TGTGCCAGTAGTAGGGAGGCGGGAGGGGCTAGCAATCAGCCCCAGCATTTT
CDR3: CASSREAGGASNQPQHF
size: .
D: .
J: TRBJ1-5
V: TRBV19

DNA: TGTGCCAGCAGTCCAGACAGCGGAGGCACAGATACGCAGTATTTT
CDR3: CASSPDSGGTDTQYF
size: .
D: .
J: TRBJ2-3
V: TRBV7-1

DNA: TGTGCCAGCAGCGGAGGACTAGCGGCTTTGGGGACCCAGTACTTC
CDR3: CASSGGLAALGTQYF
size: .
D: TRBD2
J: TRBJ2-5
V: TRBV9

DNA: TGTGCCAGCAGTCCAGGGAACGAGCAGTACTTC
CDR3: CASSPGNEQYF
size: .
D: .
J: TRBJ2-7
V: TRBV27

DNA: TGTGCCAGCAGTTCCGGACGGCCAGCCTACGAGCAGTACTTC
CDR3: CASSSGRPAYEQYF
size: once
D: .
J: TRBJ2-7
V: TRBV6-5

DNA: TGTGCCAGTCAACAGGGTAGCTCCTATAATTCACCCCTCCACTTT
CDR3: CASQQGSSYNSPLHF
size: .
D: .
J: TRBJ1-6
V: TRBV6-1

DNA: TGTGCCTGGAGTGTACCGGGAGGGTCAGATACGCAGTATTTT
CDR3: CAWSVPGGSDTQYF
size: .
D: TRBD2
J: TRBJ2-3
V: TRBV30